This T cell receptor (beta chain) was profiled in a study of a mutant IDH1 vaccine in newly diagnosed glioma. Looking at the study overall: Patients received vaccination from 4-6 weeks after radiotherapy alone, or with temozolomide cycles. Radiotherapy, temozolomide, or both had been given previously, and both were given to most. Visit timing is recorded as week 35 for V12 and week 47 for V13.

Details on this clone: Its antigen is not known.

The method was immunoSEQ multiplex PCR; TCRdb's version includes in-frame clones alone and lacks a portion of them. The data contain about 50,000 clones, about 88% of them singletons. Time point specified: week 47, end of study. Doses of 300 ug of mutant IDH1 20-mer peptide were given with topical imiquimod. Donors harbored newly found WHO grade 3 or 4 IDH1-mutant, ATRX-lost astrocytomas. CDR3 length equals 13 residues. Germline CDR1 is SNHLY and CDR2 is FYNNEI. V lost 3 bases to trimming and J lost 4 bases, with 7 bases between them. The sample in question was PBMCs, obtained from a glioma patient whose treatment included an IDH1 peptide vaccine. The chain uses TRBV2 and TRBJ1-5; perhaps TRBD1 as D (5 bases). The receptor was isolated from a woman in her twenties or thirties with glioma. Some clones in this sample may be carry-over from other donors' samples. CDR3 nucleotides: TGTGCCAGCAGTGAGACAGTTAATCAGCCCCAGCATTTT. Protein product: CASSETVNQPQHF.